The clone carrying this T cell receptor beta chain was seen repeatedly, ten times or more. This sample stems from a study of T-cell memory formation after mild COVID-19. Study background: Clusters of TCRs were largely donor specific.

With V trimmed by 1 base and J by 4 bases, 7 bases remained unmatched. The CDR3 has 16 amino acids. Via MiXCR, TCRdb re-called the 5' RACE reads, giving one row per CDR3 protein. Altogether about 140,000 distinct CDR3 sequences are present, approximately 5.7% being singletons, with the ten largest covering about 2.1%. Sequencing was performed on PBMCs or a T cell subset sorted from them (not recorded which). The chain carries TRBV12-3 or TRBV12-4 and TRBJ1-5, with TRBD1 matching 7 bases. The receptor was isolated from an adult woman who had mild COVID-19 (a few samples of this study predate the infection). Cell type and time point are not known. The CDR3 DNA reads TGTGCCAGCAGTTTAGTAACAGGGGACCTAAATCAGCCCCAGCATTTT. Protein product: CASSLVTGDLNQPQHF.